Listed below are T cell receptor beta chains from one sample, sequenced in a study of identical twins. Each CDR3 protein is one row after TCRdb ran MiXCR on the 5' RACE reads. Of around 480,000 distinct CDR3 sequences detected, roughly an eighth appear once; the ten largest clones hold around 0.98%. This sample was also put to use in a study of yellow fever vaccine responses in identical twins.

The sequencing input was CD4+ T cells sorted from blood. These receptors were taken from a woman between 18 and 29 years old in good health. CDR3s include the opening cysteine and the closing phenylalanine or tryptophan. A D gene is named only where the DNA matches it firmly.

- | 14 | TRBV18 | CASSPKVYPGEQFF
- | 16 | TRBV7-3 | CASSLTRRGPTGELFF
- | 15 | TRBV3-1 | CASSQGGAPYNEQFF
- | 11 | TRBV6-6 | CASSYINTQYF
TRBD2 | 15 | TRBV20-1 | CSVDSGTSGNNEQFF
- | 14 | TRBV7-2 | CASSSFQGSGELFF
- | 17 | TRBV7-9 | CASHTLSAGRRAGELFF
- | 16 | TRBV7-9 | CASRVPGGPGADTQYF
- | 15 | TRBV6-1 | CASSVGPGLEEKLFF
- | 13 | TRBV20-1 | CSASYRGKNIQYF
TRBD2 | 14 | TRBV2 | CASKGTSIAGELFF
- | 16 | TRBV6-5 | CASSYSRTRGAREQYF
- | 13 | TRBV3-1 | CASSQLDGDEQYF
TRBD1 | 14 | TRBV24-1 | CATSDLDRAYGYTF
- | 15 | TRBV7-3 | CASSLNPGYSYEQYF
- | 13 | TRBV9 | CASSVRAQETQYF
- | 14 | TRBV6-2/TRBV6-3 | CASSYDTLVGEQYF
- | 13 | TRBV28 | CAIEDSGRRGQYF
- | 14 | TRBV20-1 | CSARTHVSNQPQHF
TRBD2 | 19 | TRBV6-5 | CASSYSSLAGAITYNEQFF
- | 11 | TRBV28 | CASISPWGQYF
- | 17 | TRBV25-1 | CASSEYETWAPQETQYF
- | 14 | TRBV6-5 | CASSYWTSDTEQYF
- | 13 | TRBV5-1 | CASSSAWGNEQFF
- | 14 | TRBV28 | CASSENLSNQPQHF
- | 15 | TRBV19 | CASSRSDTSSYEQYF
- | 10 | TRBV20-1 | CSAAGQVQYF
- | 14 | TRBV5-1 | CASSLERGRNEQFF
- | 17 | TRBV12-3/TRBV12-4 | CASSPGQGSLRQETQYF
TRBD1 | 14 | TRBV7-9 | CASIKYTGANGYTF
- | 17 | TRBV6-5 | CASSYSRKGGRYTEAFF